This T cell receptor (beta chain) came from a study of response to subunit inactivated influenza vaccine. With 8 bases clipped from V and 5 bases from J, the junction kept 8 bases outside the gene matches. The CDR3 is made up of 15 amino acids. TCRdb reprocessed the RT-PCR reads with MiXCR, giving one entry per CDR3 protein. The sample has roughly 180,000 distinct CDR3 sequences, 9.2% seen once. This clonotype was detected many times. The sequencing used non-naive T cells sorted from PBMCs, collected on the day of vaccination. This chain links TRBV12-3 or TRBV12-4 with TRBJ2-2; 10 bases match TRBD1. This receptor was taken from a man aged 45-65 years who received an inactivated influenza vaccine. The CDR3 DNA follows: TGTGCCAGCCGAACCAGGACAGGGGGTACCGGGGAGCTGTTTTTT. Residues: CASRTRTGGTGELFF.